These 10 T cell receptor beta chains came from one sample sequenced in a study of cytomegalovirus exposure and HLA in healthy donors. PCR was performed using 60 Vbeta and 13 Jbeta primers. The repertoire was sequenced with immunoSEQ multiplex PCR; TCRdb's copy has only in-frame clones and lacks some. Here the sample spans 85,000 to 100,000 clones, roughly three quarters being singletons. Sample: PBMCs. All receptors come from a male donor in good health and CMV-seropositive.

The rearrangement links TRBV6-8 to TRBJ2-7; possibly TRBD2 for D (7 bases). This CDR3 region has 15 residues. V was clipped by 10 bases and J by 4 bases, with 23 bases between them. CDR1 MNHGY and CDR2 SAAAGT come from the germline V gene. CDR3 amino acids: CATRSGGAGRYEQYF. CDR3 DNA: TGTGCCACCAGAAGTGGGGGGGCCGGTCGGTACGAGCAGTACTTC.

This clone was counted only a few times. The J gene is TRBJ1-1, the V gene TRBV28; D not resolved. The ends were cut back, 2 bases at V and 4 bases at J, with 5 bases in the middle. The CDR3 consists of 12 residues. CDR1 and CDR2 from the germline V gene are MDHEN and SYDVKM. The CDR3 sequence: CASSLRGTEAFF. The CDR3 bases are TGTGCCAGCAGTTTAAGAGGCACTGAAGCTTTCTTT.

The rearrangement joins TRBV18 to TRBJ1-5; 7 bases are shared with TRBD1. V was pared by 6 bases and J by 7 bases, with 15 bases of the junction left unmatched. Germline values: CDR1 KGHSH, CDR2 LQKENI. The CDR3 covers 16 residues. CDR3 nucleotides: TGTGCCAGCTCTCCTCCGTCCAGGGGGAGACAGCAGCCCCAGCATTTT. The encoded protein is CASSPPSRGRQQPQHF.

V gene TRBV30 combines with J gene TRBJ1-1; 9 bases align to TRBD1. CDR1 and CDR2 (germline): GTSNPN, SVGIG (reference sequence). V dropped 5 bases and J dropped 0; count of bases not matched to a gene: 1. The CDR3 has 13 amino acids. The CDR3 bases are TGTGCCTGGGGGACAGGGATGAACACTGAAGCTTTCTTT. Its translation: CAWGTGMNTEAFF. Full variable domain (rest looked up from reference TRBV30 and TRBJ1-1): SQTIHQWPATLVQPVGSPLSLECTVEGTSNPNLYWYRQAAGRGLQLLFYSVGIGQISSEVPQNLSASRPQDRQFILSSKKLLLSDSGFYLCAWGTGMNTEAFFGQGTRLTVV.

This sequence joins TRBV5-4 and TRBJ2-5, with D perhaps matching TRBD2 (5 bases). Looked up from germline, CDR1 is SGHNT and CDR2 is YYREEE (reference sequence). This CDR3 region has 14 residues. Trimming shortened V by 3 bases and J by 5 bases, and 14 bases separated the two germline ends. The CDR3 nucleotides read TGTGCCAGCAGCTGGTCGAGAGGCGGGGAGACCCAGTACTTC. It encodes CASSWSRGGETQYF.

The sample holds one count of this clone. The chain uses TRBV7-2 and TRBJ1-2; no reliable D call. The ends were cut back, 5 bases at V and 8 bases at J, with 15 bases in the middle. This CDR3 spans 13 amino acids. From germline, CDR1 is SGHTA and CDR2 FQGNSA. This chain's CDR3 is CASSPAGVLGYTF. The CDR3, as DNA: TGTGCCAGCAGCCCCGCAGGCGTTCTAGGCTACACCTTC.

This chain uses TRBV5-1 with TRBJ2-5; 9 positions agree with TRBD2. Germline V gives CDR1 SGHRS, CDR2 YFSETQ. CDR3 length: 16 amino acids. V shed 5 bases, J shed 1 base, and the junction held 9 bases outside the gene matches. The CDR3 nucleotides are TGCGCCAGCAGTAGAGCAGCGGGGGGCCCCCAAGAGACCCAGTACTTC. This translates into CASSRAAGGPQETQYF.

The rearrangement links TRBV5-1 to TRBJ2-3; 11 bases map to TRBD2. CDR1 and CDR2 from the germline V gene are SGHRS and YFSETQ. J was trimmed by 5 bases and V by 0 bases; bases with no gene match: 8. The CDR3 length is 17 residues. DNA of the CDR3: TGCGCCAGCAGCTTGGTGGGTAGCGGGGGGGCAGGAGATACGCAGTATTTT. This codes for CASSLVGSGGAGDTQYF.

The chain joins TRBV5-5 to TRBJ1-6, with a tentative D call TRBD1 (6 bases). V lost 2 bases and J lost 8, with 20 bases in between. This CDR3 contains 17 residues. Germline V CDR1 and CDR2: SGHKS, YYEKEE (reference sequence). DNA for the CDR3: TGTGCCAGCAGCTTACTCCCCTCGAATCCAGGGGATTCACCCCTCCACTTT. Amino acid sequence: CASSLLPSNPGDSPLHF.

CDR3 coding DNA: TGCGCCAGCAGCCAAGGGGCAGGGGAAGACGAGCAGTACTTC. Translated: CASSQGAGEDEQYF. The gene calls are TRBV4-1 and TRBJ2-7; D is perhaps TRBD1 (6 bases). The V and J ends lost 1 base and 5 bases respectively, with 12 bases between them. The V gene's germline CDR1 is MGHRA and CDR2 YSYEKL. The CDR3 is 14 amino acids.